The 25 T cell receptor beta chains given below trace back to one sample, sequenced in a study of cytomegalovirus exposure and HLA in healthy donors. PCR was performed using 60 Vbeta and 13 Jbeta primers. Some clones are missing from TCRdb's copy, which holds only in-frame ones; the method was immunoSEQ multiplex PCR. The data hold approximately 90,000 clones, with 85% observed a single time. Specimen: PBMCs. The receptors here all came from a middle-aged man in good health and CMV-seropositive.

The chain combines TRBV9 with TRBJ1-1; TRBD1 is a possible D gene (5 bases). Trimming pared 2 bases from V and 1 base from J, leaving 12 bases between. Germline V gene lookup returns CDR1 SGDLS and CDR2 YYNGEE. The CDR3 sequence is 15 residues long. The CDR3 reads CASSVGGSRNTEAFF. CDR3 nucleotides: TGTGCCAGCAGCGTCGGGGGGAGCCGGAACACTGAAGCTTTCTTT.

The chain employs TRBV11-2 and TRBJ2-1, with 7 bases aligning to TRBD1. V dropped 2 bases and J dropped 8; count of bases not matched to a gene: 0. The CDR3 has 12 residues. CDR1 and CDR2 from the germline V gene are SGHAT and FQNNGV. The DNA for the CDR3 is TGTGCCAGCAGCTTACAGGGGGATGAGCAGTTCTTC. Encoded protein: CASSLQGDEQFF.

The chain joins TRBV18 to TRBJ1-2, with 10 bases matching TRBD1. Germline CDR1 is KGHSH and CDR2 is LQKENI. CDR3 size: 18 residues. V trimming: 2 bases; J trimming: 3 bases; junction bases outside the gene matches: 12. The CDR3 bases are TGTGCCAGCTCACCAGTTACGGGACAGGGGCCTGTAGACTATGGCTACACCTTC. Encoded protein: CASSPVTGQGPVDYGYTF. Variable domain in full (rest from reference TRBV18 and TRBJ1-2): NAGVMQNPRHLVRRRGQEARLRCSPMKGHSHVYWYRQLPEEGLKFMVYLQKENIIDESGMPKERFSAEFPKEGPSILRIQQVVRGDSAAYFCASSPVTGQGPVDYGYTFGSGTRLTVV.

The chain is built from TRBV19 and TRBJ2-3; the match to TRBD2 covers 10 bases. J gave up 1 base and V 10 bases, and 2 bases lay outside the gene matches. Germline values: CDR1 LNHDA, CDR2 SQIVND (reference sequence). The length of the CDR3 is 13 residues. DNA for the CDR3: TGTGCCACCGGGACTAGCGGCACAGATACGCAGTATTTT. Its protein product is CATGTSGTDTQYF.

The chain joins TRBV10-2 to TRBJ2-6; D unclear. CDR1 and CDR2 from the germline V gene are WSHSY and SAAADI. The CDR3 totals 13 residues. V was cut by 3 bases and J by 2 bases, with 2 bases left in between. The CDR3 DNA reads TGCGCCAGCAGTGACGCTGGGGCCAACGTCCTGACTTTC. Its protein product is CASSDAGANVLTF.

This clone was observed a handful of times. The V and J genes are TRBV6-1 and TRBJ1-1, with D possibly matching TRBD1 (6 bases). This CDR3 has 16 residues. V lost 3 bases and J 1 base, leaving 15 bases between the germline ends. Germline CDR1 MNHNS, CDR2 SASEGT. This CDR3 reads CASSDPPGHRNTEAFF. The CDR3 DNA sequence: TGTGCCAGCAGTGATCCTCCGGGACACCGGAACACTGAAGCTTTCTTT.

V gene TRBV7-8 combines with J gene TRBJ2-7; 9 bases line up with TRBD2. Germline V CDR1 and CDR2: SGHVS, FQNEAQ. Trimming cost V 2 bases and J 3 bases; bases outside gene matches: 5. The CDR3 runs to 15 residues. The CDR3 DNA is TGTGCCAGCAGCTTATATTTTAGCGGGGGCTACGAGCAGTACTTC. This codes for CASSLYFSGGYEQYF.

The V call is TRBV5-1, the J call TRBJ2-3, with TRBD2 identical over 10 bases. Looked up from germline, CDR1 is SGHRS and CDR2 is YFSETQ. J lost 5 bases, V lost 0 bases, and 3 bases had no gene match. This CDR3 spans 15 amino acids. CDR3 sequence: CASSLASGGEDTQYF. For the CDR3, the DNA is TGCGCCAGCAGCTTGGCTAGCGGGGGAGAAGATACGCAGTATTTT.

The chain couples TRBV6-6 to TRBJ1-2, with no clear D. V lost 7 bases to trimming and J lost 3 bases, with 12 bases between them. Germline V gene data show CDR1 as MNHNY and CDR2 as SVGAGI (reference sequence). The CDR3 covers 13 residues. CDR3 DNA: TGTGCCAGCACCATTGGCAGGTACTATGGCTACACCTTC. Protein sequence: CASTIGRYYGYTF.

The sample holds one count of this clone. The CDR3 sequence: CASSLGVAGGQNEQFF. CDR3 sequence (DNA): TGTGCCAGCAGCTTAGGTGTAGCGGGGGGGCAAAATGAGCAGTTCTTC. J is TRBJ2-1 and V is TRBV7-8; 11 bases match TRBD2. V gave up 1 base and J gave up 7 bases; unmatched junction bases: 6. The CDR3 has 16 amino acids. CDR1 is SGHVS and CDR2 is FQNEAQ in the germline V gene.

This chain connects TRBV28 to TRBJ2-7; 11 bases line up with TRBD1. From germline, CDR1 is MDHEN and CDR2 SYDVKM. The CDR3 runs 14 residues. Germline trimming cut 8 bases from V and 0 bases from J; bases unmatched to any gene: 3. The CDR3 nucleotides are TGTGCCAGCGCCGGGACAGGGGGCTCCTACGAGCAGTACTTC. It encodes CASAGTGGSYEQYF.

The V and J genes are TRBV19 and TRBJ2-1; D unclear. CDR3 length: 15 amino acids. The V gene's germline CDR1 is LNHDA and CDR2 SQIVND (reference sequence). V dropped 5 bases and J dropped 0 bases, with 11 bases sitting between them. CDR3 DNA sequence: TGTGCCAGTAGTCCCCTCACCAGCTCCTACAATGAGCAGTTCTTC. Its translation: CASSPLTSSYNEQFF.

V gene TRBV14 combines with J gene TRBJ1-6, with 7 bases aligning to TRBD1. The CDR3 runs 14 residues. J lost 8 bases, V lost 5 bases, and 6 bases had no gene match. Looked up from germline, CDR1 is SGHDN and CDR2 is FVKESK. The CDR3 spells CASSFRDSYSPLHF. The CDR3 nucleotides are TGTGCCAGCAGCTTCCGGGACAGCTATTCACCCCTCCACTTT. Complete variable domain (other parts from reference TRBV14 and TRBJ1-6): EAGVTQFPSHSVIEKGQTVTLRCDPISGHDNLYWYRRVMGKEIKFLLHFVKESKQDESGMPNNRFLAERTGGTYSTLKVQPAELEDSGVYFCASSFRDSYSPLHFGNGTRLTVT.

This rearrangement joins TRBV6-5 to TRBJ2-5, with 9 bases matching TRBD2. This CDR3 is 14 amino acids long. CDR1 MNHEY and CDR2 SVGAGI come from the germline V gene. Unmatched junction bases numbered 4, after V lost 6 bases and J lost 2 bases. The CDR3 loop reads CASSLGLAQETQYF. CDR3 nucleotide sequence: TGTGCCAGCAGCCTTGGACTAGCGCAAGAGACCCAGTACTTC.

V gene TRBV6-6 combines with J gene TRBJ2-7, with D possibly matching TRBD2 (6 bases). CDR3 length: 14 residues. Germline assignment: CDR1 MNHNY and CDR2 SVGAGI (reference sequence). With 0 bases removed from V and 3 bases from J, the gap between germline ends came to 9 bases. The CDR3 loop is CASSYSMEGYEQYF. CDR3 coding DNA: TGTGCCAGCAGTTACTCGATGGAGGGCTACGAGCAGTACTTC.

This chain joins TRBV5-1 and TRBJ2-1; 7 bases fit TRBD2. This CDR3 is built from 14 residues. V lost 3 bases and J lost 3; bases outside the gene matches: 3. CDR1 is SGHRS and CDR2 is YFSETQ in the germline V gene. The CDR3 DNA follows: TGCGCCAGCAGCTCGGCTAGCGGCTACAATGAGCAGTTCTTC. Its translation: CASSSASGYNEQFF.

This clone was seen once. The V call is TRBV27, the J call TRBJ2-7; a weak D match, TRBD2 (6 bases). CDR1 is MNHEY and CDR2 is SMNVEV in the germline V gene (reference sequence). Deletions cut 6 bases from V and 3 bases from J, with 15 bases between. The CDR3 has 14 residues. CDR3 sequence reads: CASSSASASYEQYF. The CDR3, as DNA: TGTGCCAGCAGCTCTGCTAGCGCTAGCTACGAGCAGTACTTC.

J is TRBJ1-6 and V is TRBV19, with D unclear. The V and J ends lost 1 base and 7 bases respectively, with 17 bases between them. Germline V gives CDR1 LNHDA, CDR2 SQIVND (reference sequence). The CDR3 is made up of 17 amino acids. Here the CDR3 DNA reads TGTGCCAGTAGTATAGGAAGGCCGACTATAAAAAATTCACCCCTCCACTTT. This codes for CASSIGRPTIKNSPLHF.

This clone has a single count. The chain joins TRBV19 to TRBJ2-7, with D hard to call. This CDR3 region has 13 residues. Germline V gives CDR1 LNHDA, CDR2 SQIVND (reference sequence). V was trimmed by 4 bases and J by 6 bases, leaving 13 bases between them. CDR3: CASSRPFEREQYF. CDR3 DNA sequence: TGTGCCAGTAGTAGACCGTTTGAGCGCGAGCAGTACTTC.

This rearrangement joins TRBV5-1 to TRBJ2-5; TRBD1 aligns across 7 bases. Germline V gene sequence: CDR1 SGHRS, CDR2 YFSETQ. CDR3 size: 13 residues. Trimming cost V 3 bases and J 3 bases; bases outside gene matches: 2. The CDR3 protein is CASSSTGKETQYF. CDR3 bases: TGCGCCAGCAGCTCGACAGGGAAAGAGACCCAGTACTTC.

The chain combines TRBV9 with TRBJ1-2, with TRBD1 matching over 9 bases. The germline V gene encodes CDR1 SGDLS and CDR2 YYNGEE. V shed 0 bases and J 4 bases; nucleotides not matched to a gene: 1. The CDR3 runs to 14 residues. The CDR3 loop reads CASSVEGQGYGYTF. CDR3 in DNA: TGTGCCAGCAGCGTAGAGGGACAGGGCTATGGCTACACCTTC.

The V call is TRBV5-6, the J call TRBJ2-5; 9 nucleotides match TRBD2. This CDR3 has 14 amino acids. CDR1 SGHDT and CDR2 YYEEEE come from the germline V gene. J was trimmed by 2 bases and V by 4 bases; bases with no gene match: 3. CDR3 nucleotide sequence: TGTGCCAGCAGCAATCTAGCGGGGCAAGAGACCCAGTACTTC. As protein: CASSNLAGQETQYF.

This sequence joins TRBV5-1 and TRBJ1-5; D uncertain. The CDR3 runs to 14 residues. Germline V gene lookup returns CDR1 SGHRS and CDR2 YFSETQ. Trimming stripped 0 bases from V and 5 bases from J, with 9 bases between. The CDR3 DNA sequence: TGCGCCAGCAGCTTGGGAGAGTTTGATCAGCCCCAGCATTTT. Amino acids: CASSLGEFDQPQHF.

The chain joins TRBV30 to TRBJ1-2; tentative D call: TRBD1 (6 bases). The CDR3 loop spans 13 amino acids. The V end was cut by 3 bases, the J end by 2 bases, with 10 bases between. Germline CDR1 and CDR2: GTSNPN and SVGIG (reference sequence). Written as DNA, the CDR3 is TGTGCCTGGAGCGGGGGGCGCAACTATGGCTACACCTTC. Protein sequence: CAWSGGRNYGYTF.

The chain is built from TRBV6-5 and TRBJ1-6, with D tentatively TRBD1 (5 bases). Germline lookup yields CDR1 MNHEY and CDR2 SVGAGI. The CDR3 spans 13 residues. The V and J ends lost 2 bases and 10 bases respectively, with 9 bases between them. CDR3: CASSYLGESPLHF. As DNA, the CDR3 is TGTGCCAGCAGTTACCTAGGGGAATCACCCCTCCACTTT.